This TCR beta chain was found in a study of T cells after yellow fever vaccination. CDR1 is SGDLS and CDR2 is YYNGEE in the germline V gene. The CDR3 loop spans 15 amino acids. The V and J ends lost 2 bases and 1 base respectively, with 12 bases between them. This clonotype came up a few times. TCRdb ran MiXCR on the 5' RACE reads and lists one entry per CDR3 protein. Among 99,000 or so distinct CDR3 sequences listed, less than 6% were seen once. This specimen was CD8+ T cells sorted from PBMCs, taken 10 days after the yellow fever booster vaccination. This clonotype was sampled from a man younger than 35 who received the YFV17D yellow fever vaccine. The V gene is TRBV9, the J gene TRBJ1-2, with D possibly matching TRBD1 (5 bases). In DNA form, the CDR3 reads TGTGCCAGCAGCGTCGACGCAGGGTATAACTATGGCTACACCTTC. Amino acid sequence: CASSVDAGYNYGYTF.